At least ten counts were recorded for the clone carrying this T cell receptor beta chain. Its antigen is currently unknown. Time point denoted: newly diagnosed GD, antithyroid drugs for less than 3 months. Researchers made the TCR library from RNA that was extracted from PBMCs. The authors drew 8.5 to 9 milliliters of peripheral blood into EDTA tubes. The data originate from a study of regulatory T cells in long-lasting Graves disease. Points from the study as a whole: Persistent disease preferred TRBV28, TRBJ1-2 and TRBJ2-5.

J was trimmed by 3 bases and V by 4 bases; bases with no gene match: 3. The CDR3 loop spans 13 amino acids. Germline V lookup: CDR1 GTSNPN, CDR2 SVGIG (reference sequence). Arm-PCR of CDR3 regions and iRepertoire HTBI primers were the basis on which TCR beta libraries were built. MiXCR, run by TCRdb on the multiplex PCR reads, gives a single entry per CDR3 protein. The data hold roughly 500,000 distinct CDR3 sequences, with about 15% observed a single time. This sample was shared with a second study, whose subject was T cells in Graves' hyperthyroidism and ophthalmopathy. From that second work: Each diagnosis was grounded in clinical symptoms, serum thyroxine and TRAb, thyroid ultrasound, and orbital computed tomography.

The clonotype was recovered from a woman between 50 and 59 years old with Graves disease. Specimen: peripheral blood mononuclear cells (PBMCs), collected at new diagnosis, from a patient treated with antithyroid drugs. The J gene is TRBJ2-7, the V gene TRBV30; TRBD1 aligns across 10 bases. The CDR3 sequence: CAWKGTGVYEQYF. CDR3 DNA: TGTGCCTGGAAGGGGACAGGGGTCTACGAGCAGTACTTC.